The present T cell receptor (beta chain) was sequenced within a study of cytomegalovirus exposure and HLA in healthy donors. The PCR employed 60 Vbeta primers together with 13 Jbeta primers. This table comes from immunoSEQ multiplex PCR, and its TCRdb copy is limited to in-frame clones, with some not included. The sample shows roughly 92,000 clones, roughly three quarters of them seen only once. Broader study findings: Researchers reported in a later analysis that a missense DCLRE1C variant was tied to TCR beta V- and J-gene trimming. The authors assumed roughly uniform sequencing depth across donors for presence/absence analyses. It was only CMV serostatus that was available as immune exposure information.

The CDR3 sequence is 15 residues long. V lost 6 bases, J lost 7 bases, and 6 bases stayed unmatched. Germline values: CDR1 MRHNA, CDR2 SNTAGT. This clone was counted a few times. Its specificity is unknown. The chain links TRBV6-4 to TRBJ2-1; 13 nucleotides line up with TRBD2. The sequenced sample was PBMCs. The receptor was isolated from a woman in her forties or fifties in good health and CMV-seropositive. The CDR3 region is CASSGLAGEGNEQFF. Here the CDR3 DNA reads TGTGCCAGCAGCGGACTAGCGGGAGAAGGGAATGAGCAGTTCTTC.